This TCR beta chain derives from a study of blood T cell repertoires in COVID-19. Study-wide context: Sources were T cells, B-cell-depleted T cells, or PBMCs; the material itself was cDNA or gDNA.

Ages ranged from about 18 to 89 years, with residence in 20 to 30 US areas. Participants' reported clinical history set cohort assignment. This CDR3 region has 15 residues. CDR1 is LNHNV, CDR2 YYDKDF, per germline (reference sequence). Trimming removed 5 bases at V and 1 base at J, with 13 bases between. In the study's own analysis: Amplification of reference gene primers was used by the study to estimate nucleated cell counts. Here immunoSEQ multiplex PCR was the method, and the copy in TCRdb shows in-frame clones only, minus some. V, J and clone size are taken as reported in that table, and D and trimming were inferred from the DNA itself. The sample consists of about 190,000 clones, about four fifths of them appearing once.

This receptor was identified in a woman in her thirties who had recovered from COVID-19. The genes are TRBV15 and TRBJ2-3; TRBD1 is a possible D gene (6 bases). Sequencing was carried out using PBMCs or T cells enriched from blood (not recorded which). This CDR3 is CATSRRDTRTDTQYF. CDR3 in DNA: TGTGCCACCAGCCGACGGGACACCCGCACAGATACGCAGTATTTT.